The entry below gives a single T cell receptor beta chain sequence along with its context. The record originates from a study of PD-1 blockade in classical Hodgkin lymphoma. The ends were cut back, 6 bases at V and 8 bases at J, with 11 bases in the middle. Germline loops: CDR1 DFQATT, CDR2 SNEGSKA (reference sequence). CDR3 length: 11 residues. Each of the patients experienced relapse following autologous stem cell transplantation, and their brentuximab vedotin exposure differed. Magnetic negative selection served to purify CD4+ T cells out of PBMCs that had been thawed. Profiling relied on immunoSEQ multiplex PCR, and the TCRdb table lists in-frame clones only, not all of them. The data hold under 30,000 clones, with about 85% observed a single time.

This clonotype was obtained from a human donor with classical Hodgkin lymphoma. The V and J genes are TRBV20-1 and TRBJ1-5; D might be TRBD1 (5 bases). Here the sequenced sample was CD4+ T cells from blood, taken at baseline. DNA of the CDR3: TGCAGTGCCCAGGGTAGTGAGCCCCAGCATTTT. The encoded protein is CSAQGSEPQHF.